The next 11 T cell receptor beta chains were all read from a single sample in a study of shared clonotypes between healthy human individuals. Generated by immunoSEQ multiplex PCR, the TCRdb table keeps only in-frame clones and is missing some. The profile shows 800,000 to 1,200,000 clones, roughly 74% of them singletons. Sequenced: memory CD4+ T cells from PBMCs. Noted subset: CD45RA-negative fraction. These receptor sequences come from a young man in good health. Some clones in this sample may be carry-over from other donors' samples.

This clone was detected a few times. CDR3 amino acids: CASSRDSNTEAFF. The CDR3 DNA is TGTGCCAGCAGCCGGGACTCGAACACTGAAGCTTTCTTT. This sequence joins TRBV2 and TRBJ1-1; possibly TRBD1 for D (5 bases). V was shortened by 6 bases and J by 1 base, with 9 bases between the two germline ends. Germline CDR1 and CDR2: SNHLY and FYNNEI. There are 13 residues in the CDR3.

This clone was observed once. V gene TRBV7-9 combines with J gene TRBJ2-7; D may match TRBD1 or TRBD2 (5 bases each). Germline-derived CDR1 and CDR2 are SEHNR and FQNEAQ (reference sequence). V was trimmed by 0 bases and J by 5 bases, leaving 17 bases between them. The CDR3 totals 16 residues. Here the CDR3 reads CASSLASGTDTDEQYF. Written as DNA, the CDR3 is TGTGCCAGCAGCTTAGCTTCCGGGACGGACACTGACGAGCAGTACTTC.

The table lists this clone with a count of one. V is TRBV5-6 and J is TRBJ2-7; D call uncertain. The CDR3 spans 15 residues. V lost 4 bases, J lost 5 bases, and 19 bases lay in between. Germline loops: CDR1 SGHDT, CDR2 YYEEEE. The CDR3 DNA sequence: TGTGCCAGCAGCCACCTCAAGGCCGTGAGGAACGAGCAGTACTTC. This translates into CASSHLKAVRNEQYF. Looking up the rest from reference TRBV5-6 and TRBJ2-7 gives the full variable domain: DAGVTQSPTHLIKTRGQQVTLRCSPKSGHDTVSWYQQALGQGPQFIFQYYEEEERQRGNFPDRFSGHQFPNYSSELNVNALLLGDSALYLCASSHLKAVRNEQYFGPGTRLTVT.

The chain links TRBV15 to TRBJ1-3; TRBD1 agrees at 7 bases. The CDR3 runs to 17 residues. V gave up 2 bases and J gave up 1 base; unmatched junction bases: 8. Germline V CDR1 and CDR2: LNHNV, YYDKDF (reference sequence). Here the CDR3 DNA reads TGTGCCACCAGCAGATCGACCGGGACAGCATCTGGAAACACCATATATTTT. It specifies CATSRSTGTASGNTIYF.

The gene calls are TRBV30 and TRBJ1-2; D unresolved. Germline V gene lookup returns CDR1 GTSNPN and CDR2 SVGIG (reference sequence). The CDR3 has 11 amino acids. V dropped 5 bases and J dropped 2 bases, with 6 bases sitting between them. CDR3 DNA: TGTGCCTGGGTGGAGAACTATGGCTACACCTTC. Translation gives CAWVENYGYTF.

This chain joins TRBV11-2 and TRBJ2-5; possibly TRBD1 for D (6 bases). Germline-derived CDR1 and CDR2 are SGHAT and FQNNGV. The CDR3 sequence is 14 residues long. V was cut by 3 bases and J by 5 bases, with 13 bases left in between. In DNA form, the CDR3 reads TGTGCCAGCAGCTTCGGGACACACTCCGAGACCCAGTACTTC. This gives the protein CASSFGTHSETQYF.

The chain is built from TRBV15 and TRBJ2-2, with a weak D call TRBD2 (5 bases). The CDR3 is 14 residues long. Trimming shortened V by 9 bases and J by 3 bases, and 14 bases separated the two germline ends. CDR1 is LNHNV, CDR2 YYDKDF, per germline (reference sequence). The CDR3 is CATRRERYTGELFF. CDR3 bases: TGTGCCACGCGAAGGGAGCGGTACACCGGGGAGCTGTTTTTT.

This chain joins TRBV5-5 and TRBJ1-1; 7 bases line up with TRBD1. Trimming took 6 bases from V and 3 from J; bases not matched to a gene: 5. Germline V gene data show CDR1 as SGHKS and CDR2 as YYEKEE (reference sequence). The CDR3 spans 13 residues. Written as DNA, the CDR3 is TGTGCCAGCATGGAACAGGGGTACACTGAAGCTTTCTTT. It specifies CASMEQGYTEAFF.

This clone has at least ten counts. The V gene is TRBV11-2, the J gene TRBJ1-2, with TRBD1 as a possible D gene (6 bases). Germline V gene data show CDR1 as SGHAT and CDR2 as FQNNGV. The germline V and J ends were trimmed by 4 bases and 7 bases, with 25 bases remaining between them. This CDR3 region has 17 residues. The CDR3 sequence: CASSSTRDMDVDRGYTF. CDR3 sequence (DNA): TGTGCCAGCAGCTCAACTCGGGACATGGACGTGGATCGTGGCTACACCTTC.

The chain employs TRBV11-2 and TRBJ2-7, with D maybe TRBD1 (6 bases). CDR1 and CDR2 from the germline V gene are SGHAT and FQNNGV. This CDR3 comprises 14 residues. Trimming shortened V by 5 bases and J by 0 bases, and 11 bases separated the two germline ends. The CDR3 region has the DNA TGTGCCAGCAGCCGGACAGTGAACTCCTACGAGCAGTACTTC. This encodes CASSRTVNSYEQYF.

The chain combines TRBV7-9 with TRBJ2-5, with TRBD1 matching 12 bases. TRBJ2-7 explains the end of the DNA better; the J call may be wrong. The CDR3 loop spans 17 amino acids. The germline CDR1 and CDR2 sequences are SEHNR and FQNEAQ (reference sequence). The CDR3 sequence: CASSLALGTGGIHEQYF. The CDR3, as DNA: TGTGCCAGCAGCTTAGCGCTCGGGACAGGGGGCATCCACGAGCAGTACTTC.